This TCR beta chain was documented in a study of cytomegalovirus exposure and HLA in healthy donors. Study-level background: The 110 or so validation repertoires were produced on the same platform as the 720 or so repertoires of the first cohort. This was reported in a later analysis.

As concerns this clone: Its antigen is still unknown.

The V end was cut by 1 base, the J end by 4 bases, with 10 bases between. The length of the CDR3 is 14 residues. The V gene's germline CDR1 is MNHEY and CDR2 SMNVEV (reference sequence). Study conclusions and caveats: Cytomegalovirus association was listed for about 170 TCR beta chains. Most TCR sequences were seen very rarely across donors, but some public TCRs occurred in many. A few chains linked to CMV were shown in vitro to be specific for CMV antigens.

Assay used: immunoSEQ multiplex PCR; TCRdb lists only in-frame clones, some missing. The sample lists roughly 280,000 clones, about 86% occurring once. Material: PBMCs. This clonotype was obtained from a woman under 30 in good health and CMV-seronegative. This chain uses TRBV27 with TRBJ1-2; the D is unclear. CDR3 in amino acids: CASSLYPGPYGYTF. In DNA form, the CDR3 reads TGTGCCAGCAGTTTATATCCAGGCCCCTATGGCTACACCTTC.